The 28 T cell receptor beta chains presented below share a single source sample, sequenced in a study of blood T cell repertoires in COVID-19. TCRdb keeps only in-frame clones here, not all; method: immunoSEQ multiplex PCR. The sample includes about 83,000 clones, 70% to 90% of them seen just once. The sample consisted of peripheral blood. These receptors were collected from a woman older than 75 with acute or convalescent COVID-19.

CDR3 protein: CASSDDSGGYNEQFF. In DNA form, the CDR3 reads TGTGCCAGCAGTGACGATAGCGGGGGATACAATGAGCAGTTCTTC. This rearrangement joins TRBV6-4 to TRBJ2-1, with 9 bases fitting TRBD2. V shed 2 bases and J 4 bases; nucleotides not matched to a gene: 3. The CDR3 spans 15 residues. Per the germline V gene, CDR1 is MRHNA and CDR2 is SNTAGT.

The chain joins TRBV21-1 to TRBJ1-4; the D call of TRBD1 is as the table states it, not checked on the DNA. TRBV21-1 is noted as a pseudogene. This CDR3 has 15 amino acids. CDR3 sequence (DNA): TGTGCCAGCAGCGCCGACAGGGATGGGAGTGAAAAACTGTTTTTT. It specifies CASSADRDGSEKLFF.

The V and J genes are TRBV11-3 and TRBJ1-1; 11 nucleotides agree with TRBD1. From germline, CDR1 is SGHNT and CDR2 YENEEA. Unmatched junction bases numbered 5, after V lost 5 bases and J lost 6 bases. CDR3 length: 14 amino acids. DNA of the CDR3: TGTGCCAGCAGCCCACGGGACAGGGGGTCTGAAGCTTTCTTT. This translates into CASSPRDRGSEAFF.

This clone was seen once. The J gene is TRBJ1-5, the V gene TRBV6-2 or TRBV6-3, with 8 bases aligning to TRBD1. In germline, CDR1 is MNHEY, CDR2 SVGEGT. With 4 bases clipped from V and 0 bases from J, the junction kept 8 bases outside the gene matches. The length of the CDR3 is 17 residues. CDR3: CASSSRGPGASNQPQHF. CDR3 sequence (DNA): TGTGCCAGCAGTTCCAGGGGGCCTGGGGCTAGCAATCAGCCCCAGCATTTT.

This clone is a singleton in its sample. The J gene is TRBJ2-3, the V gene TRBV6-5; 8 bases agree with TRBD2. V lost 7 bases to trimming and J lost 2 bases; unmatched junction nucleotides: 8. CDR1 and CDR2 from the germline V gene are MNHEY and SVGAGI. The CDR3 contains 15 residues. DNA for the CDR3: TGTGCCAGCACCCACGGGGGGGGAGACACAGATACGCAGTATTTT. Translated: CASTHGGGDTDTQYF.

The V and J genes are TRBV9 and TRBJ2-1; 11 nucleotides agree with TRBD2. Looked up from germline, CDR1 is SGDLS and CDR2 is YYNGEE. The CDR3 is 15 amino acids. The trim removed 0 bases at V and 7 bases at J, leaving 3 bases unmatched. The CDR3 here is CASSVGTSGGNEQFF. The CDR3 region has the DNA TGTGCCAGCAGCGTAGGTACTAGCGGGGGTAATGAGCAGTTCTTC.

The chain has TRBV10-1 and TRBJ2-5; TRBD2 agrees at 7 bases. CDR1 WNHNN and CDR2 SYGVQD come from the germline V gene (reference sequence). V shed 3 bases, J shed 5 bases, and the junction held 9 bases outside the gene matches. The CDR3 totals 15 residues. CDR3 protein: CASSDGSAGKETQYF. The CDR3 DNA sequence: TGCGCCAGCAGTGATGGTTCAGCGGGGAAGGAGACCCAGTACTTC.

The chain links TRBV3-1 (or the pseudogene TRBV3-2) to TRBJ1-4; D perhaps matches TRBD1 (5 bases). V gave up 2 bases and J gave up 8 bases, with 18 bases separating them. CDR3 size: 16 residues. Germline lookup yields CDR1 LGHDT and CDR2 YNNKEL (reference sequence). CDR3 DNA: TGTGCCAGCAGCCAAATCGGGGGGGAGGGTAGAGAAAAACTGTTTTTT. This gives the protein CASSQIGGEGREKLFF.

The rearrangement links TRBV5-5 to TRBJ2-3; the D gene is possibly TRBD2 (6 bases). The V end was cut by 4 bases, the J end by 10 bases, with 10 bases between. Germline assignment: CDR1 SGHKS and CDR2 YYEKEE (reference sequence). CDR3 length: 11 residues. CDR3 DNA sequence: TGTGCCAGCAGCACGGGACTCTCGCAGTATTTT. Translated: CASSTGLSQYF. The full variable domain, in which reference TRBV5-5 and TRBJ2-3 provide the parts outside the CDR3, is DAGVTQSPTHLIKTRGQQVTLRCSPISGHKSVSWYQQVLGQGPQFIFQYYEKEERGRGNFPDRFSARQFPNYSSELNVNALLLGDSALYLCASSTGLSQYFGPGTRLTVL.

The J gene is TRBJ1-1, the V gene TRBV7-8; 8 nucleotides align to TRBD1. Germline trimming cut 3 bases from V and 4 bases from J; bases unmatched to any gene: 13. The CDR3 has 17 residues. Germline V gives CDR1 SGHVS, CDR2 FQNEAQ. The DNA for the CDR3 is TGTGCCAGCAGCTTCTCAGGACAGGGCACCTGGGGCACTGAAGCTTTCTTT. It codes for CASSFSGQGTWGTEAFF. Full variable domain (rest looked up from reference TRBV7-8 and TRBJ1-1): GAGVSQSPRYKVAKRGQDVALRCDPISGHVSLFWYQQALGQGPEFLTYFQNEAQLDKSGLPSDRFFAERPEGSVSTLKIQRTQQEDSAVYLCASSFSGQGTWGTEAFFGQGTRLTVV.

The chain uses TRBV30 and TRBJ2-7; D is perhaps TRBD2 (7 bases). The germline gives CDR1 GTSNPN, CDR2 SVGIG (reference sequence). V was pared by 5 bases and J by 3 bases, with 23 bases between. The CDR3 is 16 residues long. Here the CDR3 reads CAWGPGGGFALYEQYF. DNA of the CDR3: TGTGCCTGGGGCCCGGGCGGGGGCTTCGCCCTCTACGAGCAGTACTTC.

The V and J genes are TRBV7-8 and TRBJ1-4; no definite D call. Looked up from germline, CDR1 is SGHVS and CDR2 is FQNEAQ. Trimming took off 4 bases at V and 7 bases at J, with 16 bases between the two ends. The CDR3 has 15 amino acids. Here the CDR3 DNA reads TGTGCCAGCAGCTCCGGGGAGGCCTGGGGTGAAAAACTGTTTTTT. Its protein product is CASSSGEAWGEKLFF.

The chain is built from TRBV6-2 or TRBV6-3 and TRBJ1-3, with 7 nucleotides matching TRBD1. This CDR3 has 15 amino acids. Germline values: CDR1 MNHEY, CDR2 SVGEGT. Losses at the gene ends were 5 bases for V and 1 base for J; bases not matched to a gene: 5. CDR3 loop: CASSPGQISGNTIYF. The CDR3 coding sequence is TGTGCCAGCAGTCCGGGACAGATTTCTGGAAACACCATATATTTT.

The V gene is TRBV4-2, the J gene TRBJ2-3, with TRBD1 matching 11 bases. V was clipped by 5 bases and J by 4 bases; unmatched bases: 2. The CDR3 contains 14 residues. Germline values: CDR1 LGHNA, CDR2 YNFKEQ. As DNA, the CDR3 is TGTGCCAGCAGCTCGGGACAGGGGGCAGATACGCAGTATTTT. Residues: CASSSGQGADTQYF.

This clone was picked up one time. This chain connects TRBV28 to TRBJ1-1; 10 bases fit TRBD1. Germline CDR1 MDHEN, CDR2 SYDVKM. The length of the CDR3 is 16 residues. Germline trimming cut 4 bases from V and 5 bases from J; bases unmatched to any gene: 10. Here the CDR3 reads CASSSPTGGAWTEAFF. The CDR3 DNA is TGTGCCAGCAGTTCCCCGACAGGGGGCGCTTGGACTGAAGCTTTCTTT.

DNA of the CDR3: TGTGCCAGTAGCGAAAGATGGACTGGGAATCAGCCCCAGCATTTT. Its translation: CASSERWTGNQPQHF. V is TRBV19 and J is TRBJ1-5; no reliable D call. CDR1 LNHDA and CDR2 SQIVND come from the germline V gene (reference sequence). This CDR3 region has 15 residues. V was pared by 6 bases and J by 4 bases, with 16 bases between.

V usage is TRBV27 and J usage is TRBJ2-1; 7 bases line up with TRBD1. The CDR3 runs 14 residues. CDR1 MNHEY and CDR2 SMNVEV come from the germline V gene (reference sequence). The trim removed 5 bases at V and 4 bases at J, leaving 5 bases unmatched. CDR3 sequence reads: CASSLDRVYNEQFF. The CDR3 DNA is TGTGCCAGCAGTCTCGACAGGGTATACAATGAGCAGTTCTTC.

This clone was detected once. The chain links TRBV6-6 to TRBJ1-5; tentative D call: TRBD1 (5 bases). CDR3 length equals 11 residues. Trimming shortened V by 4 bases and J by 7 bases, and 5 bases separated the two germline ends. Germline assignment: CDR1 MNHNY and CDR2 SVGAGI (reference sequence). The CDR3 DNA reads as TGTGCCAGCAGTTGGGGCCAGCCCCAGCATTTT. Translation: CASSWGQPQHF.

V usage is TRBV2 and J usage is TRBJ2-1; TRBD2 aligns across 8 bases. The CDR3 extends over 14 amino acids. The junction had 9 bases not matched to a gene; V was cut back by 8 bases and J by 6 bases. Germline V gene lookup returns CDR1 SNHLY and CDR2 FYNNEI. The CDR3 reads CASLLAGSRNEQFF. DNA of the CDR3: TGTGCCAGCCTTTTAGCGGGGTCCCGCAATGAGCAGTTCTTC.

The genes are TRBV28 and TRBJ1-1; a possible D gene is TRBD1 (6 bases). In germline, CDR1 is MDHEN, CDR2 SYDVKM. This CDR3 has 13 residues. Trimming removed 6 bases at V and 1 base at J, with 9 bases between. CDR3 region: CASRQTGNTEAFF. Here the CDR3 DNA reads TGTGCCAGCAGACAGACAGGGAACACTGAAGCTTTCTTT.

The V gene is TRBV2, the J gene TRBJ1-5; D is uncertain. V lost 3 bases and J lost 8, with 11 bases in between. CDR3 size: 13 residues. CDR1 and CDR2 from the germline V gene are SNHLY and FYNNEI. CDR3 DNA: TGTGCCAGCAGTGAGGAGCGGGTGGAGCCCCAGCATTTT. The encoded protein is CASSEERVEPQHF.

The chain has TRBV2 and TRBJ2-3, with D unclear. The CDR3 totals 13 residues. CDR1 is SNHLY and CDR2 is FYNNEI in the germline V gene. Trimming stripped 3 bases from V and 4 bases from J, with 8 bases between. The CDR3 region is CASSDYGSDTQYF. The CDR3 nucleotides read TGTGCCAGCAGTGACTACGGGTCAGATACGCAGTATTTT.

The chain carries TRBV29-1 and TRBJ2-3; 14 nucleotides align to TRBD2. The CDR3 runs 18 residues. The germline CDR1 and CDR2 sequences are SQVTM and ANQGSEA. V was clipped by 3 bases and J by 9 bases; unmatched bases: 17. The CDR3 loop reads CSVDIWTSGGYHRFTQYF. For the CDR3, the DNA is TGCAGCGTTGATATTTGGACTAGCGGGGGGTACCACAGATTCACGCAGTATTTT.

The chain has TRBV5-1 and TRBJ2-3; TRBD2 is a possible D gene (6 bases). From germline, CDR1 is SGHRS and CDR2 YFSETQ. The ends were cut back, 0 bases at V and 3 bases at J, with 11 bases in the middle. The CDR3 covers 15 residues. The CDR3 spells CASSLAGGATDTQYF. The CDR3 DNA sequence: TGCGCCAGCAGCTTGGCCGGAGGGGCAACAGATACGCAGTATTTT.

The chain uses TRBV5-4 and TRBJ2-7, with TRBD2 matching over 7 bases. The CDR3 is 16 amino acids. After removal of 4 bases from V and 3 bases from J, the junction contained 13 bases not matched to a gene. Germline V gives CDR1 SGHNT, CDR2 YYREEE (reference sequence). CDR3 sequence reads: CASSMAPGGGDYEQYF. The CDR3, as DNA: TGTGCCAGCAGCATGGCGCCAGGCGGGGGTGACTACGAGCAGTACTTC.

This clone came up a few times. The gene calls are TRBV5-1 and TRBJ2-7, with D perhaps TRBD1 (5 bases). Trimming removed 0 bases at V and 2 bases at J, with 18 bases between. Germline V gene lookup returns CDR1 SGHRS and CDR2 YFSETQ. The CDR3 covers 17 residues. DNA of the CDR3: TGCGCCAGCAGCTTGGGACCGAGGCAGGGCCTCACCTACGAGCAGTACTTC. Residues: CASSLGPRQGLTYEQYF. Looking up the rest from reference TRBV5-1 and TRBJ2-7 gives the full variable domain: KAGVTQTPRYLIKTRGQQVTLSCSPISGHRSVSWYQQTPGQGLQFLFEYFSETQRNKGNFPGRFSGRQFSNSRSEMNVSTLELGDSALYLCASSLGPRQGLTYEQYFGPGTRLTVT.

A single count supports this clone. This chain joins TRBV11-2 and TRBJ1-6; possibly TRBD1 for D (5 bases). CDR1 and CDR2 from the germline V gene are SGHAT and FQNNGV. CDR3 length equals 15 residues. Trimming removed 5 bases at V and 5 bases at J, with 13 bases between. The CDR3 region is CASSPGGNNNSPLHF. CDR3 sequence (DNA): TGTGCCAGCAGCCCCGGGGGGAATAATAATTCACCCCTCCACTTT.

This chain links TRBV28 with TRBJ1-2, with 9 nucleotides matching TRBD1. This CDR3 region has 13 residues. CDR1 is MDHEN and CDR2 is SYDVKM in the germline V gene. V was pared by 4 bases and J by 8 bases, with 5 bases of the junction left unmatched. The CDR3 spells CASSSRTGVGYTF. CDR3 sequence (DNA): TGTGCCAGCAGTTCCCGGACAGGGGTCGGCTACACCTTC.